Each of the 27 T cell receptor beta chains below was sequenced from the same sample in a study of blood T cell repertoires in COVID-19. The protocol was immunoSEQ multiplex PCR, while the TCRdb copy is restricted to in-frame clones and leaves out a portion. The table lists 30,000 or so clones, about 81% of them singletons. Sequenced input: peripheral blood. The receptors stem from a man at least 80 years old with acute or convalescent COVID-19.

This clone was observed a handful of times. V and J are TRBV12-3 or TRBV12-4 and TRBJ2-7; D might be TRBD1 (5 bases). The CDR3 loop spans 12 amino acids. Trimming removed 5 bases from V and 3 bases from J, with 8 bases in between. The CDR3 reads CASSQGDYEQYF. The CDR3 DNA follows: TGTGCCAGCAGTCAAGGGGACTACGAGCAGTACTTC.

In its sample, this clone was seen once. The DNA of the CDR3 is TGTGCCAGCAGCTTGGGTCCCCCGAGCACTAATGAAAAACTGTTTTTT. Protein product: CASSLGPPSTNEKLFF. V is TRBV5-4 and J is TRBJ1-4, with D uncertain. This CDR3 spans 16 amino acids. V lost 0 bases and J 2 bases, leaving 11 bases between the germline ends. Germline-derived CDR1 and CDR2 are SGHNT and YYREEE (reference sequence).

This clone has just one count. J is TRBJ1-3 and V is TRBV5-5; 7 nucleotides align to TRBD1. V shed 1 base and J 7 bases; nucleotides not matched to a gene: 11. The V gene's germline CDR1 is SGHKS and CDR2 YYEKEE (reference sequence). The CDR3 runs 16 residues. CDR3 bases: TGTGCCAGCAGCTTGACCGGGACAGAGGTTATGAACACCATATATTTT. This gives the protein CASSLTGTEVMNTIYF.

This chain uses TRBV28 with TRBJ1-2; D remains ambiguous. CDR1 MDHEN and CDR2 SYDVKM come from the germline V gene. The ends were cut back, 3 bases at V and 8 bases at J, with 7 bases in the middle. CDR3 length: 11 amino acids. The CDR3 coding sequence is TGTGCCAGCAGTTTGCGGAAAGGCTACACCTTC. This translates into CASSLRKGYTF.

This chain connects TRBV24-1 to TRBJ2-7; 8 bases line up with TRBD1. Losses at the gene ends were 2 bases for V and 8 bases for J; bases not matched to a gene: 7. Germline CDR1 is KGHDR and CDR2 is SFDVKD. This CDR3 spans 14 amino acids. CDR3 protein: CATSDSRTGSQQYF. CDR3 DNA sequence: TGTGCCACCAGTGATTCCCGGACAGGGTCGCAGCAGTACTTC.

The V gene is TRBV19, the J gene TRBJ2-7; 12 positions agree with TRBD2. The germline CDR1 and CDR2 sequences are LNHDA and SQIVND (reference sequence). V lost 5 bases to trimming and J lost 7 bases; unmatched junction nucleotides: 9. This CDR3 region has 15 residues. The CDR3 DNA sequence: TGTGCCAGTAGTCCCCAACTAGCGGGGGGCCAAGAGCAGTACTTC. Amino acids: CASSPQLAGGQEQYF.

The chain uses TRBV7-7 and TRBJ2-5; TRBD2 matches 10 bases. Germline CDR1 is SSHAT and CDR2 is FNYEAQ (reference sequence). The CDR3 is made up of 13 amino acids. CDR3 loop: CASGGRAGKTQYF. CDR3 DNA sequence: TGTGCTAGCGGGGGGCGAGCGGGGAAGACCCAGTACTTC.

The V gene is TRBV7-3, the J gene TRBJ2-7, with 8 bases aligning to TRBD1. This CDR3 spans 15 amino acids. Germline trimming cut 2 bases from V and 2 bases from J; bases unmatched to any gene: 5. Germline CDR1 and CDR2: SGHTA and FQGTGA. The CDR3 loop reads CASSLYGTGPYEQYF. CDR3 coding DNA: TGTGCCAGCAGCTTATATGGGACAGGACCCTACGAGCAGTACTTC.

The chain is built from TRBV30 and TRBJ2-7; D perhaps matches TRBD1 (5 bases). This CDR3 contains 14 residues. The germline V gene has CDR1 GTSNPN and CDR2 SVGIG (reference sequence). V lost 0 bases and J lost 2, with 11 bases in between. The CDR3 here is CAWSVYRSAYEQYF. DNA of the CDR3: TGTGCCTGGAGTGTCTACAGGTCAGCCTACGAGCAGTACTTC.

The gene calls are TRBV5-1 and TRBJ2-3; possibly TRBD1 for D (6 bases). Germline loops: CDR1 SGHRS, CDR2 YFSETQ. This CDR3 is built from 15 residues. V was pared by 0 bases and J by 4 bases, with 12 bases between. DNA of the CDR3: TGCGCCAGCAGCTTGGACAGGGTTGGGGCAGATACGCAGTATTTT. Amino acids: CASSLDRVGADTQYF.

The rearrangement links TRBV7-3 to TRBJ2-3, with no clear D. This CDR3 comprises 13 residues. In germline, CDR1 is SGHTA, CDR2 FQGTGA. Trimming removed 4 bases from V and 8 bases from J, with 13 bases in between. For the CDR3, the DNA is TGTGCCAGCAGCTCATCGACAAGAGCTACGCAGTATTTT. This gives the protein CASSSSTRATQYF.

The chain has TRBV7-9 and TRBJ1-2; TRBD1 might be the D (5 bases). The V gene lost 1 base and the J gene lost 5 bases, with 14 bases spanning the gap. This CDR3 is 15 amino acids long. Germline assignment: CDR1 SEHNR and CDR2 FQNEAQ (reference sequence). This chain's CDR3 is CASSLESRAGYGYTF. The CDR3 region has the DNA TGTGCCAGCAGCTTAGAAAGCAGGGCAGGGTATGGCTACACCTTC.

The chain links TRBV6-2 or TRBV6-3 to TRBJ2-1; D is perhaps TRBD1 (5 bases). The V and J ends lost 6 bases and 10 bases respectively, with 16 bases between them. Germline CDR1 MNHEY, CDR2 SVGEGT. The CDR3 totals 13 residues. CDR3 region: CASSRQQRTEQFF. The CDR3 DNA sequence: TGTGCCAGCAGCCGACAGCAGCGTACCGAGCAGTTCTTC.

This clone was detected only a few times. The chain is built from TRBV12-3 or TRBV12-4 and TRBJ1-3, with TRBD1 matching over 7 bases. V dropped 8 bases and J dropped 5; count of bases not matched to a gene: 6. This CDR3 has 13 residues. The CDR3 loop is CASRRDSRNTIYF. The CDR3, as DNA: TGTGCCAGCCGCCGGGACAGTAGAAACACCATATATTTT.

The chain combines TRBV5-1 with TRBJ2-1; D gene ambiguous. The CDR3 spans 11 residues. The germline V gene encodes CDR1 SGHRS and CDR2 YFSETQ. Between the trimmed V and J ends, which lost 2 bases and 6 bases, there was a span of 3 bases. CDR3 sequence reads: CASSFLNEQFF. CDR3 DNA: TGCGCCAGCAGCTTTCTCAATGAGCAGTTCTTC.

This clone was detected only a few times. The sample contains more than one DNA sequence encoding this CDR3. Here the CDR3 reads CASSLDRDYGYTF. CDR3 nucleotides: TGTGCCAGCAGCTTAGACAGAGACTATGGCTACACCTTC. The V gene is TRBV5-4, the J gene TRBJ1-2; perhaps TRBD1 as D (5 bases). Deletions cut 2 bases from V and 3 bases from J, with 8 bases between. The CDR3 contains 13 residues. The V gene's germline CDR1 is SGHNT and CDR2 YYREEE (reference sequence).

The chain combines TRBV29-1 with TRBJ2-5, with 7 bases identical to TRBD1. Looked up from germline, CDR1 is SQVTM and CDR2 is ANQGSEA. Trimming removed 7 bases from V and 5 bases from J; junction bases left unmatched: 10. CDR3 length: 13 amino acids. The CDR3 region has the DNA TGCAGCGCCCGAGGGGGCCTAGGGGAGACCCAGTACTTC. This encodes CSARGGLGETQYF.

V gene TRBV3-1 (or the pseudogene TRBV3-2) combines with J gene TRBJ2-7, with a tentative D call TRBD2 (5 bases). V lost 5 bases, J lost 7 bases, and 21 bases lay in between. Germline V gives CDR1 LGHDT, CDR2 YNNKEL (reference sequence). The CDR3 has 15 residues. This CDR3 is CASSIGLFLLGEQYF. The CDR3 nucleotides read TGTGCCAGCAGCATCGGACTGTTCCTCCTGGGGGAGCAGTACTTC.

The J gene is TRBJ1-2, the V gene TRBV2, with 7 positions matching TRBD1. The CDR3 contains 16 residues. V was clipped by 10 bases and J by 4 bases; unmatched bases: 18. Germline-derived CDR1 and CDR2 are SNHLY and FYNNEI. CDR3 residues: CAIRGFLGQVPYGYTF. The CDR3 DNA sequence: TGTGCCATCAGGGGGTTCTTAGGACAGGTCCCCTATGGCTACACCTTC.

The V gene is TRBV27, the J gene TRBJ2-1; D unclear. The CDR3 spans 15 residues. The ends were cut back, 5 bases at V and 3 bases at J, with 14 bases in the middle. Germline-derived CDR1 and CDR2 are MNHEY and SMNVEV (reference sequence). DNA of the CDR3: TGTGCCAGCAGTCCTAGGTCTGCGTACTACAATGAGCAGTTCTTC. This translates into CASSPRSAYYNEQFF.

The chain is built from TRBV25-1 and TRBJ1-1; D remains ambiguous. Germline CDR1 MGHDK, CDR2 SYGVNS. Between the trimmed V and J ends, which lost 3 bases and 5 bases, there was a span of 10 bases. CDR3 size: 13 residues. As DNA, the CDR3 is TGTGCCAGCAGTGACGGTCTGAGGACTGAAGCTTTCTTT. This translates into CASSDGLRTEAFF.

J is TRBJ2-5 and V is TRBV5-4; TRBD2 agrees at 9 bases. CDR1 and CDR2 (germline): SGHNT, YYREEE (reference sequence). V trimming: 4 bases; J trimming: 5 bases; junction bases outside the gene matches: 6. There are 14 residues in the CDR3. The DNA for the CDR3 is TGTGCCAGCAGCAAGGGACTAGCAGGGGAGACCCAGTACTTC. Its protein is CASSKGLAGETQYF.

This rearrangement joins TRBV6-2 or TRBV6-3 to TRBJ2-1; D perhaps matches TRBD2 (6 bases). Germline CDR1 MNHEY, CDR2 SVGEGT. Trimming removed 0 bases at V and 5 bases at J, with 14 bases between. The CDR3 has 16 residues. The CDR3: CASSYSRGAYDNEQFF. The CDR3 nucleotides are TGTGCCAGCAGTTACTCGCGCGGGGCCTACGACAATGAGCAGTTCTTC.

This clone has only a few counts. The V call is TRBV7-8, the J call TRBJ2-3; no definite D call. The CDR3 loop spans 16 amino acids. V was shortened by 4 bases and J by 2 bases, with 16 bases between the two germline ends. In germline, CDR1 is SGHVS, CDR2 FQNEAQ. The CDR3 nucleotides read TGTGCCAGCAGCTCGTTGACTCGAACTCCCACAGATACGCAGTATTTT. It encodes CASSSLTRTPTDTQYF. The full variable domain, its missing parts supplied by reference TRBV7-8 and TRBJ2-3, is GAGVSQSPRYKVAKRGQDVALRCDPISGHVSLFWYQQALGQGPEFLTYFQNEAQLDKSGLPSDRFFAERPEGSVSTLKIQRTQQEDSAVYLCASSSLTRTPTDTQYFGPGTRLTVL.

CDR3 nucleotides: TGTGCCAGCAGCTCCTCAGACAGGAACACTGAAGCTTTCTTT. Encoded protein: CASSSSDRNTEAFF. V is TRBV11-2 and J is TRBJ1-1; tentative D call: TRBD1 (5 bases). The CDR3 is 14 amino acids. CDR1 and CDR2 from the germline V gene are SGHAT and FQNNGV. The V end lost 4 bases, the J end lost 1 base, and 10 bases lay between the germline ends.

This clone was recorded a few times. The chain couples TRBV15 to TRBJ2-5, with 16 bases fitting TRBD2. V trimming: 0 bases; J trimming: 7 bases; junction bases outside the gene matches: 11. Germline-derived CDR1 and CDR2 are LNHNV and YYDKDF (reference sequence). The CDR3 length is 19 residues. CDR3 sequence reads: CATSRDGTSGGAPSGTQYF. For the CDR3, the DNA is TGTGCCACCAGCAGAGATGGGACTAGCGGGGGGGCCCCCTCAGGGACCCAGTACTTC.

This chain uses TRBV9 with TRBJ2-1; 10 bases line up with TRBD2. The CDR3 has 16 residues. V lost 0 bases to trimming and J lost 3 bases; unmatched junction nucleotides: 3. The germline gives CDR1 SGDLS, CDR2 YYNGEE. CDR3 region: CASSVDQRGGYNEQFF. CDR3 in DNA: TGTGCCAGCAGCGTAGACCAGCGGGGGGGCTACAATGAGCAGTTCTTC.